A selection of T cell receptor beta chains follows, all from one sample in a study of naive and memory T cell subsets. TCRdb ran MiXCR on the 5' RACE reads and lists one entry per CDR3 protein. The table records around 30,000 distinct CDR3 sequences, 15% to 20% of them present only once. These TCRs come from a female donor in good health. Both conserved end residues are part of each CDR3. The listing skips clone size in some rows; elsewhere it reads once, few, many or a size class.

V	J	size	CDR3
TRBV20-1	TRBJ1-6	many	CSATRGSGTGENSPLHF
TRBV27	TRBJ2-7	-	CASSLGAGRYEQYF
TRBV6-5	TRBJ2-5	few	CASSFPGARAQYF
TRBV20-1	TRBJ1-6	-	CSARDLGREGSPLHF
TRBV7-3	TRBJ2-3	few	CASSLSGVRDTQYF
TRBV6-2/TRBV6-3	TRBJ2-5	many	CASSYGDRDQETQYF
TRBV5-1	TRBJ2-3	once	CASSVSPGQGQDTQYF
TRBV6-5	TRBJ2-7	few	CASSQIRGHEQYF
TRBV20-1	TRBJ2-2	many	CSARDMGGGGELFF
TRBV5-4	TRBJ1-2	many	CASSLLGGYGDTF
TRBV6-5	TRBJ1-2	few	CASRRQGQLYGDTF
TRBV6-1	TRBJ1-1	few	CASRDRAITEAFF
TRBV6-5	TRBJ2-1	many	CASSYGRGGHNEQFF
TRBV29-1	TRBJ1-2	many	CGSKTAMGYTF
TRBV29-1	TRBJ1-1	many	CSGQWNTEAFF
TRBV20-1	TRBJ2-2	many	CSARGTASIANTGELFF
TRBV18	TRBJ2-3	few	CASMHPGRTDTQYF
TRBV29-1	TRBJ1-1	many	CSPLFMTGGPNTEAFF
TRBV29-1	TRBJ2-7	many	CSVNGQGGTYEQYF
TRBV20-1	TRBJ1-1	medium-sized	CSAHRGNTEAFF
TRBV5-1	TRBJ2-3	-	CASRVGSLMDTQYF
TRBV10-3	TRBJ1-1	few	CAISVLNTEAFF
TRBV10-3	TRBJ2-7	many	CAISDLLAGEQYF
TRBV20-1	TRBJ1-6	many	CSAWDKANSPLHF
TRBV6-5	TRBJ2-3	many	CASNELAGITDTQYF
TRBV10-3	TRBJ2-7	few	CAISEEGPRAPSSYEQYF
TRBV18	TRBJ2-7	few	CASSPDVGPVSYEQYF
TRBV27	TRBJ1-6	many	CASSLQGRSYNSPLHF
TRBV19	TRBJ1-5	many	CASSKPLRQGLNQPQHF
TRBV6-2/TRBV6-3	TRBJ2-3	-	CASSYGGEGTDTQYF
TRBV10-1	TRBJ2-6	medium-sized	CASSETPLGGANVLTF
TRBV5-1	TRBJ2-5	-	CASSDGLAGVRETQYF
TRBV6-5	TRBJ2-2	few	CASSYSGTLGTGELFF
TRBV20-1	TRBJ1-5	many	CSAQTGVQPQHF